A single TCR beta chain is shown here with its context. The antigen is not known. Primers included in the PCR were 60 Vbeta and 13 Jbeta primers. Here immunoSEQ multiplex PCR was the method, and the copy in TCRdb shows in-frame clones only, minus some. This table holds approximately 140,000 clones, over 75% found once. This specimen comes from a study of cytomegalovirus exposure and HLA in healthy donors. Overall study results and limits: High specificity and sensitivity for cytomegalovirus status were reported for the classifier. Overall, approximately 150 TCR beta chains were annotated as cytomegalovirus-associated.

The germline V and J ends were trimmed by 3 bases and 5 bases, with 14 bases remaining between them. Germline V lookup: CDR1 KGHSH, CDR2 LQKENI. The CDR3 extends over 14 amino acids. Sequencing used PBMCs. V and J are TRBV18 and TRBJ2-7, with D possibly TRBD1 on 6 matching bases. The clonotype comes from a boy younger than 18 in good health and CMV-seronegative. The CDR3 nucleotides read TGTGCCAGCTCACCTACAGGGTACGGGAACGAGCAGTACTTC. Its translation: CASSPTGYGNEQYF.